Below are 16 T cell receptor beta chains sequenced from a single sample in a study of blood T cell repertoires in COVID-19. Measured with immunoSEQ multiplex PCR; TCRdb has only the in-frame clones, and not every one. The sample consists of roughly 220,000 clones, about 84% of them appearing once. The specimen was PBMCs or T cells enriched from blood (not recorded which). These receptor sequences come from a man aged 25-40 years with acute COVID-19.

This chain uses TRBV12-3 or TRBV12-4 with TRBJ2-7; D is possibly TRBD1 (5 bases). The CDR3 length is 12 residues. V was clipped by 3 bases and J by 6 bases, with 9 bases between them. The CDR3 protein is CASSFRVGEQYF. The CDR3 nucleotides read TGTGCCAGCAGTTTCAGGGTAGGCGAGCAGTACTTC.

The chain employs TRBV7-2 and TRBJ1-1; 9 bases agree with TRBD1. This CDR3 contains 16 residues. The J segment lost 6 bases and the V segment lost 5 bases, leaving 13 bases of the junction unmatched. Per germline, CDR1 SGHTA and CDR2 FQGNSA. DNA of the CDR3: TGTGCCAGCAGCCCTTCGGACAGGGGCAGAATCGCTGAAGCTTTCTTT. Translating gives CASSPSDRGRIAEAFF.

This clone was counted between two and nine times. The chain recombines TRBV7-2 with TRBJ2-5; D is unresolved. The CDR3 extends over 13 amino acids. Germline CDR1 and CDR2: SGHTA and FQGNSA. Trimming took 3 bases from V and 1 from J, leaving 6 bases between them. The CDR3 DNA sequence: TGTGCCAGCAGCTTCCTCCTCCAAGAGACCCAGTACTTC. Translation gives CASSFLLQETQYF.

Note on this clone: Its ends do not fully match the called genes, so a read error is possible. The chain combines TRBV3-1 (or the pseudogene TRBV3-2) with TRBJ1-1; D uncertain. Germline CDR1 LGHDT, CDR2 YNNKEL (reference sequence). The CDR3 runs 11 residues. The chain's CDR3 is CASSQGIEAFF. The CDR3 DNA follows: TGTGCCAGCAGTCAAGGTATTGAAGCTTTCTTT.

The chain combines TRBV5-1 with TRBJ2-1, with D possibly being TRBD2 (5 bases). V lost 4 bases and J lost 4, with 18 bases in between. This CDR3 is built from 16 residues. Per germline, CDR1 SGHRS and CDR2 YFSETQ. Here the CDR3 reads CASSLPQSGLYNEQFF. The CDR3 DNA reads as TGCGCCAGCAGCCTCCCCCAATCTGGACTGTACAATGAGCAGTTCTTC. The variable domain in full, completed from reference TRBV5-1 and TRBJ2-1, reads KAGVTQTPRYLIKTRGQQVTLSCSPISGHRSVSWYQQTPGQGLQFLFEYFSETQRNKGNFPGRFSGRQFSNSRSEMNVSTLELGDSALYLCASSLPQSGLYNEQFFGPGTRLTVL.

CDR3 in amino acids: CASSPTGQGLSEQYF. The CDR3 DNA follows: TGTGCCAGCAGCCCCACGGGACAGGGATTAAGCGAGCAGTACTTC. This sequence joins TRBV9 and TRBJ2-7; 9 bases are a match to TRBD1. Germline CDR1 SGDLS, CDR2 YYNGEE. The CDR3 totals 15 residues. V trimming: 4 bases; J trimming: 6 bases; junction bases outside the gene matches: 11.

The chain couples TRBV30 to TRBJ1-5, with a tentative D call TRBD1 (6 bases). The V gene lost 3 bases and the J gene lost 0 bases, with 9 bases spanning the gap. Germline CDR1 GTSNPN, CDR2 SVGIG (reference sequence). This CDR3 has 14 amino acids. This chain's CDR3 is CAWSLGGSNQPQHF. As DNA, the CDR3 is TGTGCCTGGAGCCTAGGGGGTAGCAATCAGCCCCAGCATTTT.

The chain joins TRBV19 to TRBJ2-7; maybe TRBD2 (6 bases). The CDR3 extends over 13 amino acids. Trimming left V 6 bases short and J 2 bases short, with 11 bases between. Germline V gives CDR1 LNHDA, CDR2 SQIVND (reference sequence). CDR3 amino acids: CASRTTGAYEQYF. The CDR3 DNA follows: TGTGCCAGTAGGACCACGGGGGCCTACGAGCAGTACTTC.

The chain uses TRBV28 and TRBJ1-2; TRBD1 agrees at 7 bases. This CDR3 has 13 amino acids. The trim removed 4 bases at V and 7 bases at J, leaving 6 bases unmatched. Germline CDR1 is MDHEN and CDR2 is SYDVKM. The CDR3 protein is CASSSSDRAGYTF. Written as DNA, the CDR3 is TGTGCCAGCAGTTCGTCCGACAGGGCTGGCTACACCTTC.

CDR3 sequence reads: CASSLVPRGGLNEQFF. The CDR3 DNA sequence: TGCGCCAGCAGCTTGGTTCCGCGGGGGGGCCTAAATGAGCAGTTCTTC. This chain joins TRBV5-1 and TRBJ2-1; 9 bases match TRBD2. Trimming took 0 bases from V and 7 from J; bases not matched to a gene: 8. This CDR3 region has 16 residues. Per the germline V gene, CDR1 is SGHRS and CDR2 is YFSETQ. The whole variable domain, remainder taken from reference TRBV5-1 and TRBJ2-1, is KAGVTQTPRYLIKTRGQQVTLSCSPISGHRSVSWYQQTPGQGLQFLFEYFSETQRNKGNFPGRFSGRQFSNSRSEMNVSTLELGDSALYLCASSLVPRGGLNEQFFGPGTRLTVL.

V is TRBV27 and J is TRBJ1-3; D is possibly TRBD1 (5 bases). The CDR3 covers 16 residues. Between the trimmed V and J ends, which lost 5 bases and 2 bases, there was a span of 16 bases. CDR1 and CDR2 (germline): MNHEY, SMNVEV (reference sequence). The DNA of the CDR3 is TGTGCCAGCAGTCCCCAGCTTGACAGTCCTGGAAACACCATATATTTT. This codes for CASSPQLDSPGNTIYF.

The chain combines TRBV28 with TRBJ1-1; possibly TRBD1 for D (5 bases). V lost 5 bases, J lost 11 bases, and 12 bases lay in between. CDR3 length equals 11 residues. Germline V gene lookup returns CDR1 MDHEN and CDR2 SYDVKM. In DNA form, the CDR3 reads TGTGCCAGCAGTCCCAGGGTGGGGGCTTTCTTT. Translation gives CASSPRVGAFF.

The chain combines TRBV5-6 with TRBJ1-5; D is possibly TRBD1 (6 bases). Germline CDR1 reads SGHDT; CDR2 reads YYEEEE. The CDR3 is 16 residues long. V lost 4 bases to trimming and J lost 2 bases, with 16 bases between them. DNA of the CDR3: TGTGCCAGCAGCCTACAGGGAGCGACGGGCAATCAGCCCCAGCATTTT. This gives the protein CASSLQGATGNQPQHF.

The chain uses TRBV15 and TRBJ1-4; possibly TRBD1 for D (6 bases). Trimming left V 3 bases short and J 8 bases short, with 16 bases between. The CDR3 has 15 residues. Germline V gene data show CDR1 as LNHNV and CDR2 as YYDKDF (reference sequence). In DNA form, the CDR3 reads TGTGCCACCAGCAGGGACGGGACAAGCTCCGAAAAACTGTTTTTT. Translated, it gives CATSRDGTSSEKLFF.

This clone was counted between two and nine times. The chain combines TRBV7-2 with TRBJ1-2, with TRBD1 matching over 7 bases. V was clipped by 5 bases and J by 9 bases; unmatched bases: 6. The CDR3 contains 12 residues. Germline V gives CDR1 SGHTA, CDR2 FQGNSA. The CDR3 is CASSTDRVRYTF. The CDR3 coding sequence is TGTGCCAGCAGCACCGACAGGGTCCGCTACACCTTC. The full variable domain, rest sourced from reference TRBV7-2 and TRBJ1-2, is GAGVSQSPSNKVTEKGKDVELRCDPISGHTALYWYRQSLGQGLEFLIYFQGNSAPDKSGLPSDRFSAERTGGSVSTLTIQRTQQEDSAVYLCASSTDRVRYTFGSGTRLTVV.

This CDR3 is CASSLRGPSEVDGYTF. DNA for the CDR3: TGCGCCAGCAGCTTGAGGGGGCCCTCGGAGGTGGATGGCTACACCTTC. The V call is TRBV5-1, the J call TRBJ1-2; TRBD1 matches at 7 bases. This CDR3 region has 16 residues. The germline CDR1 and CDR2 sequences are SGHRS and YFSETQ. V lost 1 base and J lost 6; bases outside the gene matches: 12.